The entry below gives a single T cell receptor (beta chain) sequence along with its context. Germline assignment: CDR1 SGHVS and CDR2 FNYEAQ. Trimming removed 5 bases at V and 6 bases at J, with 16 bases between. The CDR3 spans 15 residues. This record belongs to a study of blood T cell repertoires in COVID-19. In the study overall: The United States, Italy and Spain were the sources of the acute and convalescent COVID-19 samples. PBMCs, B-cell-depleted T cells, or T cells were the source of the cDNA or gDNA that made up the material.

Original data processing: Amplification with reference gene primers provided the estimates of nucleated cell counts. Using immunoSEQ multiplex PCR, the repertoire was profiled, and TCRdb retains in-frame clones only, with some absent. From that table come the V and J calls and clone size; the DNA was used to work out D and trimming. The sample yields about 140,000 clones, roughly 87% seen once. This clonotype originated in a woman in her forties or fifties with acute or convalescent COVID-19. V usage is TRBV7-6 and J usage is TRBJ2-2; D might be TRBD2 (5 bases). The sample comprised peripheral blood. The DNA for the CDR3 is TGTGCCAGCAGCGCTGCTACGAGGGTGTCCGGGGAGCTGTTTTTT. This translates into CASSAATRVSGELFF. Looking up the rest from reference TRBV7-6 and TRBJ2-2 gives the full variable domain: GAGVSQSPRYKVTKRGQDVALRCDPISGHVSLYWYRQALGQGPEFLTYFNYEAQQDKSGLPNDRFSAERPEGSISTLTIQRTEQRDSAMYRCASSAATRVSGELFFGEGSRLTVL.